The clone carrying this TCR beta chain appeared a single time. What it recognizes is unknown. Profiling relied on immunoSEQ multiplex PCR, and the TCRdb table lists in-frame clones only, not all of them. The sample carries around 140,000 clones, around 92% recorded once. This entry is derived from a study of T cell responses to AZD1222 COVID-19 vaccine. Findings of the study overall: Donors were largely white British and mainly female; clonal diversity was possibly underestimated. Nearly half of spike-specific TCRs reportedly go after variant regions that carry no mutations. The study found Spike-specific TCR breadth and depth rose after two AZD1222 doses. None of the repertoires were sampled until the peak T cell response had passed.

The V gene's germline CDR1 is MDHEN and CDR2 SYDVKM. The CDR3 spans 14 residues. Trimming removed 7 bases from V and 2 bases from J; junction bases left unmatched: 5. The receptor was derived from an adult who had recovered from COVID-19. The specimen was peripheral blood, collected after recovery from COVID-19. The chain links TRBV28 to TRBJ2-7, with 10 bases aligning to TRBD1. In nucleotides, the CDR3 is TGTGCCAGCAAGGGACAGGGGAGGGCCTACGAGCAGTACTTC. Its translation: CASKGQGRAYEQYF.